This T cell receptor beta chain was captured in a study of blood T cell repertoires in COVID-19. Study-level information: The United States, Italy and Spain were the sources of the acute and convalescent COVID-19 samples.

The CDR3 is 16 residues long. V dropped 4 bases and J dropped 0 bases, with 13 bases sitting between them. Germline-derived CDR1 and CDR2 are SGHKS and YYEKEE (reference sequence). In the authors' workflow: How many nucleated cells were present was estimated from reference gene primer amplification. Method: immunoSEQ multiplex PCR; TCRdb's copy keeps in-frame clones and lacks some. The DNA was the basis for D and trimming; V, J and clone size are from that table. This sample has 250,000 to 300,000 clones; 70% to 90% occur once, and the top ten carry roughly 3.3%. The chain couples TRBV5-5 to TRBJ2-2; the D gene is possibly TRBD1 (6 bases). The clonotype originates from a woman aged 40 to 50 with acute or convalescent COVID-19. The material sequenced was peripheral blood. In DNA form, the CDR3 reads TGTGCCAGCAGCAAAGGGGCAGGGGCGAACACCGGGGAGCTGTTTTTT. Translated: CASSKGAGANTGELFF.